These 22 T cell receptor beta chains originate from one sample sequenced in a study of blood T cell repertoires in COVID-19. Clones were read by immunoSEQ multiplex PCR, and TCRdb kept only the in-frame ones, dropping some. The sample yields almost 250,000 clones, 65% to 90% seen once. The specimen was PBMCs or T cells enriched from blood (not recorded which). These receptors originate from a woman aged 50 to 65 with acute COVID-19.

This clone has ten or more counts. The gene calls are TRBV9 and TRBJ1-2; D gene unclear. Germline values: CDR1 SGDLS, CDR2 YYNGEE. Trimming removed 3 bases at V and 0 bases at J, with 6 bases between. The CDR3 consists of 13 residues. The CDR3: CASSGTANYGYTF. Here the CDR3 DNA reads TGTGCCAGCAGCGGAACGGCTAACTATGGCTACACCTTC. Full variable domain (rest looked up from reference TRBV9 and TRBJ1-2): DSGVTQTPKHLITATGQRVTLRCSPRSGDLSVYWYQQSLDQGLQFLIQYYNGEERAKGNILERFSAQQFPDLHSELNLSSLELGDSALYFCASSGTANYGYTFGSGTRLTVV.

This CDR3 reads CAWTLEGDHSPLHF. As DNA, the CDR3 is TGTGCCTGGACCCTAGAGGGCGATCATTCACCCCTCCACTTT. This rearrangement joins TRBV30 to TRBJ1-6; D gene ambiguous. The length of the CDR3 is 14 residues. The germline CDR1 and CDR2 sequences are GTSNPN and SVGIG (reference sequence). The germline V and J ends were trimmed by 4 bases and 8 bases, with 15 bases remaining between them.

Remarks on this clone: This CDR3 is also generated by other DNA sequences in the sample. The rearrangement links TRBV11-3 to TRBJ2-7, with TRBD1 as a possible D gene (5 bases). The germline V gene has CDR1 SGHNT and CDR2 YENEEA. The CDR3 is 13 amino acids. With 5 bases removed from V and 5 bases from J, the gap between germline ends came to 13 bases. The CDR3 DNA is TGTGCCAGCAGCCCAGGGTTACGCGACGAGCAGTACTTC. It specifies CASSPGLRDEQYF.

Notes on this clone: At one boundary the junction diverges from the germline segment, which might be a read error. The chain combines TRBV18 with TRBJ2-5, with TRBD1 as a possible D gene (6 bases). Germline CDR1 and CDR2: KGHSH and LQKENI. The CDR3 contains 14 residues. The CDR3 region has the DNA TGTGCCAGCTCACCAGAGGCCTCGAAGGGGGAATGGCACTTC. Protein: CASSPEASKGEWHF.

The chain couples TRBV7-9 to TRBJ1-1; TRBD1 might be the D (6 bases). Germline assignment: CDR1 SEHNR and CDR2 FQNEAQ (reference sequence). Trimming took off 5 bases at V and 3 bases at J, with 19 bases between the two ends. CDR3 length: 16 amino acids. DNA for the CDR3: TGTGCCAGCAGCCCTAATGGGGGGGCTGGGGACACTGAAGCTTTCTTT. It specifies CASSPNGGAGDTEAFF.

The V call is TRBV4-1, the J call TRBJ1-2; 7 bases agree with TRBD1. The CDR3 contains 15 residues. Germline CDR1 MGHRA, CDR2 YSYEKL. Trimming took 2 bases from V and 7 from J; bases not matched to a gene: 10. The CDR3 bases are TGCGCCAGCAGCCAACTCTCGGAAGGGGGCCTTGGCTACACCTTC. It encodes CASSQLSEGGLGYTF.

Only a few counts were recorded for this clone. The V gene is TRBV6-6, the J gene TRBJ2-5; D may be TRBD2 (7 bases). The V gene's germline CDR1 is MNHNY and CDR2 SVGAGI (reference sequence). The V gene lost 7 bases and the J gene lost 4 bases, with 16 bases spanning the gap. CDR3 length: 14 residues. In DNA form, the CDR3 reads TGTGCCAGCACCTTCGGGGGGCGGGGAGAGACCCAGTACTTC. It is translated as CASTFGGRGETQYF.

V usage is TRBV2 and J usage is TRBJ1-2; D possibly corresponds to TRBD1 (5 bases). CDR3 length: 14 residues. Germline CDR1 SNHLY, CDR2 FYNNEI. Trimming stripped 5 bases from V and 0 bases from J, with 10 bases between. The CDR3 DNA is TGTGCCAGCAGTTACTCGACAGCTAACTATGGCTACACCTTC. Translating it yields CASSYSTANYGYTF.

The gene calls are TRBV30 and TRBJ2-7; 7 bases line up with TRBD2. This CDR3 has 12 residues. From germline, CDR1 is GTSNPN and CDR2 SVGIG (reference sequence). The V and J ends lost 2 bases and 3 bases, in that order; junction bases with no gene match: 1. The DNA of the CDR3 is TGTGCCTGGAGTCCGGGGGGCTACGAGCAGTACTTC. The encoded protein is CAWSPGGYEQYF.

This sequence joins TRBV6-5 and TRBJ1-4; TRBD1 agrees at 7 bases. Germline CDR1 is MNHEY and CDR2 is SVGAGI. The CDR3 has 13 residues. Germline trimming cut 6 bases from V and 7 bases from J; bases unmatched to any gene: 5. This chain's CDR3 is CASRQGPGEKLFF. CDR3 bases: TGTGCCAGCAGACAGGGGCCGGGTGAAAAACTGTTTTTT.

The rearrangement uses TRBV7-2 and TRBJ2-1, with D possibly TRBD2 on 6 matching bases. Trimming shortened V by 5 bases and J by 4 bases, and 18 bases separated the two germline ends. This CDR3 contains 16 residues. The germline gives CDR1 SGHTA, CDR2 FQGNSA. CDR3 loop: CASSRDSNNAYNEQFF. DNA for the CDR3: TGTGCCAGCAGCCGGGACTCCAACAACGCATACAATGAGCAGTTCTTC.

CDR3 residues: CASSESGSSYGYTF. The CDR3 DNA reads as TGTGCCAGCAGTGAATCGGGTAGCTCCTATGGCTACACCTTC. The J gene is TRBJ1-2, the V gene TRBV2; no firm D call. This CDR3 is 14 amino acids long. The germline gives CDR1 SNHLY, CDR2 FYNNEI. The ends were cut back, 2 bases at V and 4 bases at J, with 11 bases in the middle.

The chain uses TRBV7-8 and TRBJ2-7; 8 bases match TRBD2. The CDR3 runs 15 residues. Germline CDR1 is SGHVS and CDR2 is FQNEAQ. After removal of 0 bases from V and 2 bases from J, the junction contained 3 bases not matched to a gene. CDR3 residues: CASSLAGTRAYEQYF. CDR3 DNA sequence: TGTGCCAGCAGCTTAGCAGGGACTAGAGCCTACGAGCAGTACTTC.

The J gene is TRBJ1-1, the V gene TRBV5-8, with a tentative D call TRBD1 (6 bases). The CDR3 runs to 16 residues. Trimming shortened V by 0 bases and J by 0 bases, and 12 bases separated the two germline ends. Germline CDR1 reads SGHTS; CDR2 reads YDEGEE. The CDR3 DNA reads TGTGCCAGCAGCTTGGCACAGGGCCCGATGAACACTGAAGCTTTCTTT. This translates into CASSLAQGPMNTEAFF. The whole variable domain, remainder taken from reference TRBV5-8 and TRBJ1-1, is EAGVTQSPTHLIKTRGQQATLRCSPISGHTSVYWYQQALGLGLQFLLWYDEGEERNRGNFPPRFSGRQFPNYSSELNVNALELEDSALYLCASSLAQGPMNTEAFFGQGTRLTVV.

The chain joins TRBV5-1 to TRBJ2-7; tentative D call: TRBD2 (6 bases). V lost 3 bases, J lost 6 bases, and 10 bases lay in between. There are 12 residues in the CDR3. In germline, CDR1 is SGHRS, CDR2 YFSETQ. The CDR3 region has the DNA TGCGCCAGCAGCTCACCGGGGGTCGAGCAGTACTTC. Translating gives CASSSPGVEQYF.

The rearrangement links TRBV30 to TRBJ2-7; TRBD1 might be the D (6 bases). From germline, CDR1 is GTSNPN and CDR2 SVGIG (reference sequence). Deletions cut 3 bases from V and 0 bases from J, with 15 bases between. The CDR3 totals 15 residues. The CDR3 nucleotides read TGTGCCTGGAGCGGGGCAGGGACATTCTCCTACGAGCAGTACTTC. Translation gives CAWSGAGTFSYEQYF.

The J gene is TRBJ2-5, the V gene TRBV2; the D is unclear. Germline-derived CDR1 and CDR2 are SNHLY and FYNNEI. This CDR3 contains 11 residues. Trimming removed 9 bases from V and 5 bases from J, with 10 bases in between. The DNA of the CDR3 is TGTGCCAGAAGCGTAGGCGAGACCCAGTACTTC. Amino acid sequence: CARSVGETQYF. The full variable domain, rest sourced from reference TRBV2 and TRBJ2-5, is EPEVTQTPSHQVTQMGQEVILRCVPISNHLYFYWYRQILGQKVEFLVSFYNNEISEKSEIFDDQFSVERPDGSNFTLKIRSTKLEDSAMYFCARSVGETQYFGPGTRLLVL.

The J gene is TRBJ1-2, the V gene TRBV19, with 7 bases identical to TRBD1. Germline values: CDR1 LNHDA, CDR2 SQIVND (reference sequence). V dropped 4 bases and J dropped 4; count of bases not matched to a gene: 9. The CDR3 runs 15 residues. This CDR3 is CASSTVRDRVYGYTF. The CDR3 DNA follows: TGTGCCAGTAGTACCGTACGGGACAGAGTCTATGGCTACACCTTC. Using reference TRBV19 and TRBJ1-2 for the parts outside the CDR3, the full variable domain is DGGITQSPKYLFRKEGQNVTLSCEQNLNHDAMYWYRQDPGQGLRLIYYSQIVNDFQKGDIAEGYSVSREKKESFPLTVTSAQKNPTAFYLCASSTVRDRVYGYTFGSGTRLTVV.

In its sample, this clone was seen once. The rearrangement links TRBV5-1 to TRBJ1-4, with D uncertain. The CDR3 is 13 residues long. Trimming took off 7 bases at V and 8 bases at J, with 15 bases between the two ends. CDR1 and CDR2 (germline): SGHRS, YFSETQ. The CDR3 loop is CASGGNPEEKLFF. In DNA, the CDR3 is TGCGCCAGCGGCGGGAACCCAGAAGAAAAACTGTTTTTT.

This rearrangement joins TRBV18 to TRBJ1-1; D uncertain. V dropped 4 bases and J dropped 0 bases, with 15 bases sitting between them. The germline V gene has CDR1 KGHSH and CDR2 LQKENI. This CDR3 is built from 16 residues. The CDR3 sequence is CASSRARSLLNTEAFF. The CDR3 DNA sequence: TGTGCCAGCTCACGAGCCCGTAGCCTCTTGAACACTGAAGCTTTCTTT.

The CDR3 here is CAWSVLSGNTEAFF. The DNA of the CDR3 is TGTGCCTGGAGTGTACTTTCAGGGAACACTGAAGCTTTCTTT. The V and J genes are TRBV30 and TRBJ1-1; D is unclear. Trimming cost V 0 bases and J 1 base, with 9 bases left between them. This CDR3 spans 14 amino acids. Per germline, CDR1 GTSNPN and CDR2 SVGIG (reference sequence).

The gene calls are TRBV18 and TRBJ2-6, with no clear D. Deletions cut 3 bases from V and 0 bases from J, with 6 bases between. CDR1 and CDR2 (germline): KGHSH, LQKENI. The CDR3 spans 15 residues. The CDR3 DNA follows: TGTGCCAGCTCACCCGCCAGCTCTGGGGCCAACGTCCTGACTTTC. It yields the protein CASSPASSGANVLTF.